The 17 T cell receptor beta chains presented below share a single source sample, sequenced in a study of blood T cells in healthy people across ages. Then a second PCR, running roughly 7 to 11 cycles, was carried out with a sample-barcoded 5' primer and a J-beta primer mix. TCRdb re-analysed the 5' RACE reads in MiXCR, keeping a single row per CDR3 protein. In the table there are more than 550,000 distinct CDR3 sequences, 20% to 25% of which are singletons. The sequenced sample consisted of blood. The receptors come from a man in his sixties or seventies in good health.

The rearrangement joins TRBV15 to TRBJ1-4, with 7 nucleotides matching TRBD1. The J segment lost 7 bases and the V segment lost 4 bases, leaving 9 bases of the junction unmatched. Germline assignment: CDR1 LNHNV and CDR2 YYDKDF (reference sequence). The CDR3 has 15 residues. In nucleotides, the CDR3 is TGTGCCACCAGCATACAGAGGGGGCGGCTTGAAAAACTGTTTTTT. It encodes CATSIQRGRLEKLFF.

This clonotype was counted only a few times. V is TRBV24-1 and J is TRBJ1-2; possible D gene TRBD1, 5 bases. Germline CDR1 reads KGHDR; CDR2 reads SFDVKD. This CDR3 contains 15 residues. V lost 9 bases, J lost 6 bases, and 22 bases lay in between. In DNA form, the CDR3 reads TGTGCCACCGGCCCCGGGACCCACTCCCTGGATGGCTACACCTTC. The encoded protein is CATGPGTHSLDGYTF.

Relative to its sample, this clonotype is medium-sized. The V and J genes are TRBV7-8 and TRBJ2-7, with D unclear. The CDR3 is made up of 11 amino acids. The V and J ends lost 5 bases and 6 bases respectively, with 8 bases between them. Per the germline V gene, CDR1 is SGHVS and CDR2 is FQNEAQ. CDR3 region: CASSRKGEQYF. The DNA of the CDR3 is TGTGCCAGCAGCCGTAAAGGCGAGCAGTACTTC.

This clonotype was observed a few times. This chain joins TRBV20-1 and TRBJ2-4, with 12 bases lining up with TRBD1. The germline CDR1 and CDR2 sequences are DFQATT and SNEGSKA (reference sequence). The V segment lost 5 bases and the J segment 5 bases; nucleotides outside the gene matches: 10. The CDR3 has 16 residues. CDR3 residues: CSAWRGTGGFQNIQYF. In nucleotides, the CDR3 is TGCAGTGCTTGGAGGGGGACAGGGGGCTTCCAAAACATTCAGTACTTC.

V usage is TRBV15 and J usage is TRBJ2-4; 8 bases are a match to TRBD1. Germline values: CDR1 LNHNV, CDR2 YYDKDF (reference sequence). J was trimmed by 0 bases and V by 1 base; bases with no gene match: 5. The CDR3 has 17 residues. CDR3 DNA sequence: TGTGCCACCAGCAGAGTGATCCAGGGGGCAGCCAAAAACATTCAGTACTTC. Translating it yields CATSRVIQGAAKNIQYF.

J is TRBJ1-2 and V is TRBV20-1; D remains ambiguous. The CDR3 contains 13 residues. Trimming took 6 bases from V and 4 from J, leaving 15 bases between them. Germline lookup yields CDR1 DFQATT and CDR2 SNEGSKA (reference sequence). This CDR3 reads CSAPVSAGYGYTF. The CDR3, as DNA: TGCAGTGCCCCGGTCTCCGCGGGCTATGGCTACACCTTC.

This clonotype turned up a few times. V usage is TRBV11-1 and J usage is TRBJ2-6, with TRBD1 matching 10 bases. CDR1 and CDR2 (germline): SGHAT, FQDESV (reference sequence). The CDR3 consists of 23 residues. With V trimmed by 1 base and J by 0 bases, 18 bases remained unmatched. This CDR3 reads CASSLVTWIFGTGAVSGANVLTF. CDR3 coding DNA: TGTGCCAGCAGCTTAGTAACGTGGATTTTTGGGACAGGGGCCGTCTCTGGGGCCAACGTCCTGACTTTC.

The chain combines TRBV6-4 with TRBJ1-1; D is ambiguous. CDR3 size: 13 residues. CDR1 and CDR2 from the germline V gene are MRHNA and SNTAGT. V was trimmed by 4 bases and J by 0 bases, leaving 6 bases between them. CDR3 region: CASSVEMNTEAFF. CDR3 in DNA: TGTGCCAGCAGTGTGGAGATGAACACTGAAGCTTTCTTT.

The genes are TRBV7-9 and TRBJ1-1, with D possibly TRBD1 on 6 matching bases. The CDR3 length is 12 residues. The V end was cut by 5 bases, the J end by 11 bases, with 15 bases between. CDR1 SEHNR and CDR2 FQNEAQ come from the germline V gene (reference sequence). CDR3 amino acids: CASSQQGPGAFF. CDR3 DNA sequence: TGTGCCAGCAGCCAACAGGGTCCGGGGGCTTTCTTT. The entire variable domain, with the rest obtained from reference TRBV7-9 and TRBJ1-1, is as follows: DTGVSQNPRHKITKRGQNVTFRCDPISEHNRLYWYRQTLGQGPEFLTYFQNEAQLEKSRLLSDRFSAERPKGSFSTLEIQRTEQGDSAMYLCASSQQGPGAFFGQGTRLTVV.

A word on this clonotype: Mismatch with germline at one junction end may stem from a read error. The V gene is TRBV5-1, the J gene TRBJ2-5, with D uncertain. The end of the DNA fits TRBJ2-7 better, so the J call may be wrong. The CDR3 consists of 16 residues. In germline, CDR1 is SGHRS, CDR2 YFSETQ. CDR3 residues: CVSSLVWDPLSYEQYF. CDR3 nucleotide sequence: TGCGTCAGCAGCTTGGTTTGGGATCCCCTATCCTACGAGCAGTACTTC.

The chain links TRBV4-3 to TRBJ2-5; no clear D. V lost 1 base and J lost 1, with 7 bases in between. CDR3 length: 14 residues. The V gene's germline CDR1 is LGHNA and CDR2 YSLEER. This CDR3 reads CASSQAGPQETQYF. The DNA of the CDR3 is TGCGCCAGCAGCCAAGCGGGCCCCCAAGAGACCCAGTACTTC.

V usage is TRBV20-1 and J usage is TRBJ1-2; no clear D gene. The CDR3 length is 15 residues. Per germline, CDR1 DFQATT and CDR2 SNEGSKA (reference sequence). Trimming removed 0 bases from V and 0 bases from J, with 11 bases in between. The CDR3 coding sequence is TGCAGTGCTAGAGATTCGAGGGCATCTAACTATGGCTACACCTTC. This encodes CSARDSRASNYGYTF.

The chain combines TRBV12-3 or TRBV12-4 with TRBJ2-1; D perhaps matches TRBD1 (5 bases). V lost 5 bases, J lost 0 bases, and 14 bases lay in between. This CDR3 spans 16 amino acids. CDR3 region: CASSNPDTYSYNEQFF. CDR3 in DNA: TGTGCCAGCAGTAACCCGGACACATACTCCTACAATGAGCAGTTCTTC.

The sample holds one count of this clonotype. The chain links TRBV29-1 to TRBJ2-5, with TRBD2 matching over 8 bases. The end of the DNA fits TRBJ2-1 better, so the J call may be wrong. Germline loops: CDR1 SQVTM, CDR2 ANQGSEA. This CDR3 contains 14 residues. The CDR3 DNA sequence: TGCAGCGTTGGAGGCGGGAGGATGTACAATGAGCAGTTCTTC. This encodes CSVGGGRMYNEQFF.

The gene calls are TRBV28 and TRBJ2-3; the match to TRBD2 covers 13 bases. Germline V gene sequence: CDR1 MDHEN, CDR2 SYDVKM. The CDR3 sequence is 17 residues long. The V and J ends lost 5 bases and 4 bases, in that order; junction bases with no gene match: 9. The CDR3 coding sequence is TGTGCCAGCAGTACTAGCGGGGGGGTCATCTTCCCAGATACGCAGTATTTT. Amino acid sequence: CASSTSGGVIFPDTQYF.

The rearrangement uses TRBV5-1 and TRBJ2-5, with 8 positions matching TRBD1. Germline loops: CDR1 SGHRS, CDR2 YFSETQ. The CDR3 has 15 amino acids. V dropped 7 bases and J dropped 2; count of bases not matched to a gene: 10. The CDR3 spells CASSFTGGLQETQYF. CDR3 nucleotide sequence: TGCGCCAGCTCCTTCACAGGGGGGTTGCAAGAGACCCAGTACTTC.

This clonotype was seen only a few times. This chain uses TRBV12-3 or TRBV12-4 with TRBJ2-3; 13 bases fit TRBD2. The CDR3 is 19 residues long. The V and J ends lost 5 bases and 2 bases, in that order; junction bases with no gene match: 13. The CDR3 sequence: CASSRTSGGLYIPTDTQYF. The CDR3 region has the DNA TGTGCCAGCAGTCGGACTAGCGGGGGACTATACATCCCCACAGATACGCAGTATTTT.